These T cell receptor beta chains were read from a single sample in a study of metastatic and nonmetastatic thyroid tumors. TCRdb reprocessed the PCR reads using MiXCR. The sample has around 12,000 clones; around an eighth are singletons. The sample taken for sequencing was blood. The receptors here all came from a female donor with papillary thyroid cancer or a benign thyroid nodule (not recorded which). Some clones in this sample may be carry-over from other donors' samples. Both conserved end residues are part of each CDR3. D genes are given only for firm matches. Size is stated for part of the rows, as once, few or many counts, or as a class when the clone is expanded.

J,length,D,V,size,DNA,CDR3
TRBJ1-1,14,NA,TRBV6-1,medium-sized,TGTGCCAGCACCCAAGGGGGGGTAACGACTGAAGCTTTCTTT,CASTQGGVTTEAFF
TRBJ2-1,16,NA,TRBV28,few,TGTGCCAGCGCCGGGCCGGTTGAAGGTTCGGGCAATGAGCAGTTCTTC,CASAGPVEGSGNEQFF
TRBJ2-7,16,NA,TRBV20-1,NA,TGCAGTGCTAGAGATGTGAGGCAGGGGCTTACCTACGAGCAGTACTTC,CSARDVRQGLTYEQYF
TRBJ1-5,17,NA,TRBV6-1,many,TGTGCCAGCAGTATCAAACCCCGCGGACAGAGAAATCAGCCCCAGCATTTT,CASSIKPRGQRNQPQHF
TRBJ2-1,11,NA,TRBV2,NA,TGTGCCAGCAGTACCAGGGATGAGCAGTTCTTC,CASSTRDEQFF
TRBJ2-3,11,NA,TRBV29-1,many,TGCAGCGTCGACCGGGGGAATACGCAGTATTTT,CSVDRGNTQYF
TRBJ2-7,15,TRBD2,TRBV7-2,medium-sized,TGTGCCAGCAGCACCGGGGCGGGGGGTACCTACGAGCAGTACTTC,CASSTGAGGTYEQYF
TRBJ2-1,13,NA,TRBV27,once,TGTGCCAGCAGTTATGGAACCTACAATGAGCAGTTCTTC,CASSYGTYNEQFF
TRBJ2-2,11,NA,TRBV11-3,many,TGTGCCAGCGGCACCTCCGGGGAGCTGTTTTTT,CASGTSGELFF
TRBJ2-2,16,NA,TRBV18,many,TGTGCCAGCTCATCAGTGGGACACCTGAACACCGGGGAGCTGTTTTTT,CASSSVGHLNTGELFF
TRBJ1-1,14,NA,TRBV6-1,few,TGTGCCAGCAGAGGGGACAACCCGAACACTGAAGCTTTCTTT,CASRGDNPNTEAFF
TRBJ1-2,11,NA,TRBV12-3/TRBV12-4,medium-sized,TGTGCCAGCAGTACAGGGTATGGCTACACCTTC,CASSTGYGYTF
TRBJ1-3,11,NA,TRBV6-1,large,TGCGCCGGGGCAGGGGGAAACACCATATATTTT,CAGAGGNTIYF
TRBJ2-7,14,NA,TRBV6-5,NA,TGTGCCAGCAGTTGGTACCGAAGCTCATACGGGCAGTACTTC,CASSWYRSSYGQYF
TRBJ2-3,16,TRBD2,TRBV7-9,many,TGTGCCAGCAGCTTGGGGCGGGGGGGAACCACAGATACGCAGTATTTT,CASSLGRGGTTDTQYF
TRBJ1-1,12,NA,TRBV7-2,many,TGTGCCAGCAGCCGCCAGAACACTGAAGCTTTCTTT,CASSRQNTEAFF
TRBJ1-1,13,TRBD1,TRBV3-1,many,TGTGCCAGCAGTCAGGGGGGAAACACTGAAGCTTTCTTT,CASSQGGNTEAFF
TRBJ2-4,13,TRBD1,TRBV5-4,NA,TGTGCCAGCAGCCGGGACAGCAAAAACATTCAGTACTTC,CASSRDSKNIQYF
TRBJ2-3,17,TRBD2,TRBV11-1,many,TGTGCCAGCAGCTTCTCGATCGGGCTAGCGGACAAAGATACGCAGTATTTT,CASSFSIGLADKDTQYF
TRBJ1-6,15,NA,TRBV28,many,TGTGCCAGCAGTTTTTGGACCGGTTCAAGGGGGGCCCTCCACTTT,CASSFWTGSRGALHF
TRBJ2-1,16,NA,TRBV5-1,few,TGCGCCAGCAGCCTCCTCAGGGAGTGGATGTACAATGAGCAGTTCTTC,CASSLLREWMYNEQFF
TRBJ2-7,15,TRBD1,TRBV6-1,medium-sized,TGTGCCAGCAGTTTCCCGGGACAGGGGGTCTACGAGCAGTACTTC,CASSFPGQGVYEQYF
TRBJ1-1,15,NA,TRBV28,NA,TGTGCCAGCAGTTTATCACAGGCGGTGGGGGCTGAAGCTTTCTTT,CASSLSQAVGAEAFF
TRBJ2-3,14,NA,TRBV4-3,NA,TGCGCCAGCAGCCTCGACACAGGCACAGATACGCAGTATTTT,CASSLDTGTDTQYF
TRBJ1-1,15,NA,TRBV18,few,TGTGCCAGCTCACCACAAGCAGGGCAGAACACTGAAGCTTTCTTT,CASSPQAGQNTEAFF
TRBJ1-3,13,TRBD1,TRBV19,many,TGTGCCAGCGGCGACAGGGTAGGAAACACCATATATTTT,CASGDRVGNTIYF
TRBJ1-2,14,NA,TRBV2,many,TGTGCCAGCAGTGTACTTAATGGGGAGCGGGGCTACACCTTC,CASSVLNGERGYTF
TRBJ2-2,13,NA,TRBV11-1,many,TGTGCCAGCAGCTTAAGGTGGGACGGGGAGCTGTTTTTT,CASSLRWDGELFF
TRBJ1-2,15,TRBD1,TRBV5-5,NA,TGTGCCAGCAGCCCCATGGTACAGGGGGGCCATGGCTACACCTTC,CASSPMVQGGHGYTF
TRBJ1-1,12,NA,TRBV20-1,many,TGCAGTGCTGGGGAGTCGAACACTGAAGCTTTCTTT,CSAGESNTEAFF
TRBJ2-1,14,TRBD2,TRBV20-1,NA,TGCAGTGCTATGACTAGCGGGGGAGTCAATGAGCAGTTCTTC,CSAMTSGGVNEQFF
TRBJ2-3,14,NA,TRBV11-2,NA,TGTGCCAGCAGCTTAGATTTGGAGACAGATACGCAGTATTTT,CASSLDLETDTQYF
TRBJ2-7,14,TRBD1,TRBV27,NA,TGTGCCAGCAGTTCGGCAGGGGGCCTTTGGGAGCAGTACTTC,CASSSAGGLWEQYF
TRBJ2-1,15,TRBD2,TRBV18,many,TGTGCCAGCTCCCTTCTAGCGGGAGGAGGAAATGAGCAGTTCTTC,CASSLLAGGGNEQFF
TRBJ2-6,13,NA,TRBV27,many,TGTGCCAGCAGTTTATCTGGGGCCAACGTCCTGACTTTC,CASSLSGANVLTF